Each of the 29 T cell receptor beta chains below was sequenced from the same sample in a study of cytomegalovirus exposure and HLA in healthy donors. The PCR had 60 Vbeta and 13 Jbeta primers. The method was immunoSEQ multiplex PCR; TCRdb's version includes in-frame clones alone and lacks a portion of them. Of some 89,000 clones detected, 75% to 85% appear once; the ten largest clones hold under 2%. Sequencing was done on a sample of PBMCs. All receptors come from a woman aged 30 to 39 in good health and CMV-seronegative.

The chain combines TRBV2 with TRBJ2-7, with 7 bases lining up with TRBD2. The V and J ends lost 4 bases and 2 bases, in that order; junction bases with no gene match: 5. The CDR3 totals 14 residues. From germline, CDR1 is SNHLY and CDR2 FYNNEI. CDR3 loop: CASSGGGVPYEQYF. Written as DNA, the CDR3 is TGTGCCAGCAGTGGCGGGGGAGTTCCCTACGAGCAGTACTTC.

The genes are TRBV9 and TRBJ1-1, with a tentative D call TRBD1 (6 bases). This CDR3 is built from 14 residues. Germline CDR1 SGDLS, CDR2 YYNGEE. The ends were cut back, 2 bases at V and 3 bases at J, with 11 bases in the middle. The CDR3 coding sequence is TGTGCCAGCAGCGTTAGGGGGTCAGACACTGAAGCTTTCTTT. Its translation is CASSVRGSDTEAFF.

The CDR3 sequence is CASSLLSGSYGYTF. CDR3 coding DNA: TGTGCCAGCAGCTTACTCTCGGGAAGCTATGGCTACACCTTC. The rearrangement links TRBV6-1 to TRBJ1-2; D uncertain. Germline V gene data show CDR1 as MNHNS and CDR2 as SASEGT. The V end was cut by 6 bases, the J end by 4 bases, with 15 bases between. This CDR3 has 14 residues.

CDR3 DNA sequence: TGTGCCAGCAGCGTAACGGGACAGGTCTACGAGCAGTACTTC. It codes for CASSVTGQVYEQYF. The chain couples TRBV9 to TRBJ2-5; 8 bases line up with TRBD1. The end of the DNA is better explained by TRBJ2-7, so the J call may be wrong. This CDR3 is 14 amino acids long. Germline V gives CDR1 SGDLS, CDR2 YYNGEE.

V and J are TRBV10-3 and TRBJ2-7; TRBD2 agrees at 10 bases. Germline loops: CDR1 ENHRY, CDR2 SYGVKD. The CDR3 runs 15 residues. V shed 2 bases, J shed 4 bases, and the junction held 5 bases outside the gene matches. The CDR3 coding sequence is TGTGCCATCAGTGAGGCTAGCGGGAGTGTTTACGAGCAGTACTTC. It yields the protein CAISEASGSVYEQYF.

V and J are TRBV6-1 and TRBJ2-3; the match to TRBD2 covers 7 bases. Germline V gives CDR1 MNHNS, CDR2 SASEGT. The CDR3 is 16 residues long. The V segment lost 1 base and the J segment 2 bases; nucleotides outside the gene matches: 6. CDR3 in DNA: TGTGCCAGCAGTGAAGGGCCTAGCGGTTACACAGATACGCAGTATTTT. Protein sequence: CASSEGPSGYTDTQYF.

J is TRBJ2-1 and V is TRBV14; 10 bases map to TRBD2. The CDR3 is made up of 16 amino acids. The V segment lost 3 bases and the J segment 4 bases; nucleotides outside the gene matches: 6. Germline values: CDR1 SGHDN, CDR2 FVKESK. CDR3: CASSHLTSGTYNEQFF. CDR3 nucleotides: TGTGCCAGCAGCCATCTAACTAGCGGGACTTACAATGAGCAGTTCTTC.

The gene calls are TRBV19 and TRBJ1-1; 8 bases are a match to TRBD1. This CDR3 region has 17 residues. Germline V lookup: CDR1 LNHDA, CDR2 SQIVND (reference sequence). Unmatched junction bases numbered 15, after V lost 3 bases and J lost 6 bases. The CDR3 reads CASSILLGQGIISEAFF. The CDR3 bases are TGTGCCAGTAGTATTCTTCTCGGACAGGGAATAATCTCTGAAGCTTTCTTT.

The chain combines TRBV6-1 with TRBJ2-1; the match to TRBD2 covers 11 bases. Germline CDR1 MNHNS, CDR2 SASEGT. The CDR3 is made up of 15 amino acids. V shed 7 bases, J shed 7 bases, and the junction held 9 bases outside the gene matches. In DNA, the CDR3 is TGTGCCAGCAAGGTCCCCGGGACTAGCGGAAATGAGCAGTTCTTC. This encodes CASKVPGTSGNEQFF.

This sequence joins TRBV7-2 and TRBJ1-5; D gene unclear. Trimming took off 1 base at V and 0 bases at J, with 7 bases between the two ends. Germline CDR1 SGHTA, CDR2 FQGNSA. This CDR3 is 15 amino acids long. In DNA form, the CDR3 reads TGTGCCAGCAGCTTAGGTTCAATTAGCAATCAGCCCCAGCATTTT. Encoded protein: CASSLGSISNQPQHF.

J is TRBJ2-2 and V is TRBV7-3; TRBD1 matches 8 bases. CDR3 length: 15 residues. Germline-derived CDR1 and CDR2 are SGHTA and FQGTGA. V lost 4 bases to trimming and J lost 1 base; unmatched junction nucleotides: 2. The CDR3 protein is CASSSGTGNTGELFF. CDR3 sequence (DNA): TGTGCCAGCAGCTCCGGGACAGGGAACACCGGGGAGCTGTTTTTT.

In the case of this clone: The junction differs from germline at one of its ends, possibly a read error. The chain recombines TRBV2 with TRBJ1-2, with TRBD1 as a possible D gene (6 bases). The CDR3 consists of 12 residues. Germline CDR1 is SNHLY and CDR2 is FYNNEI. The CDR3 here is CASRIDRPSSLF. CDR3 nucleotide sequence: TGTGCCAGCAGGATAGACAGGCCATCATCCCTCTTC.

With respect to this clone: At one end the junction does not follow the germline gene, possibly because of a read error. The chain recombines TRBV7-9 with TRBJ1-1; D might be TRBD1 (5 bases). CDR3 length equals 13 residues. Germline CDR1 reads SEHNR; CDR2 reads FQNEAQ (reference sequence). This chain's CDR3 is CSSSLEGPTEAFF. The CDR3, as DNA: TGTTCCAGCAGCTTAGAGGGGCCCACTGAAGCTTTCTTT.

The chain employs TRBV9 and TRBJ2-5, with D possibly TRBD2 on 7 matching bases. The germline V gene encodes CDR1 SGDLS and CDR2 YYNGEE. The CDR3 has 15 residues. Trimming took off 3 bases at V and 1 base at J, with 13 bases between the two ends. The CDR3 nucleotides are TGTGCCAGCAGCGAGGGGGGGTCAGGCCAAGAGACCCAGTACTTC. Translated, it gives CASSEGGSGQETQYF.

The chain has TRBV20-1 and TRBJ1-2; D gene unclear. This CDR3 comprises 11 residues. Germline V CDR1 and CDR2: DFQATT, SNEGSKA (reference sequence). Trimming took off 5 bases at V and 7 bases at J, with 11 bases between the two ends. Here the CDR3 DNA reads TGCAGTGCTTACGGTTACTCTGGCTACACCTTC. It specifies CSAYGYSGYTF.

This clone was recorded only once. This chain links TRBV19 with TRBJ1-4; TRBD1 matches at 8 bases. CDR3 length: 14 amino acids. Germline CDR1 and CDR2: LNHDA and SQIVND (reference sequence). J lost 7 bases, V lost 10 bases, and 11 bases had no gene match. CDR3 DNA sequence: TGTGCCACCAGACAGGGGAGTCGAAGTGAAAAACTGTTTTTT. It codes for CATRQGSRSEKLFF.

As concerns this clone: One end of the junction is discordant with germline, which a read error may explain. The V and J genes are TRBV19 and TRBJ2-4, with a possible D match to TRBD2 (6 bases). The CDR3 covers 13 residues. Germline CDR1 and CDR2: LNHDA and SQIVND (reference sequence). In nucleotides, the CDR3 is TGTGCCAGTAGTGTACCAACGGGGACTTACATCACCTTC. It is translated as CASSVPTGTYITF.

The CDR3 is CASSQEGRSTDTQYF. In DNA form, the CDR3 reads TGCGCCAGCAGCCAAGAGGGCCGCAGCACAGATACGCAGTATTTT. V is TRBV4-1 and J is TRBJ2-3; the D is unclear. The CDR3 is 15 residues long. V was pared by 0 bases and J by 0 bases, with 7 bases between. Per the germline V gene, CDR1 is MGHRA and CDR2 is YSYEKL.

In nucleotides, the CDR3 is TGTGCCAGCAGTTTTTGGGGGGACAGGCCGGATTATGGCTACACCTTC. As protein: CASSFWGDRPDYGYTF. J is TRBJ1-2 and V is TRBV27; TRBD1 matches 8 bases. Germline values: CDR1 MNHEY, CDR2 SMNVEV (reference sequence). The CDR3 has 16 residues. Germline trimming cut 3 bases from V and 5 bases from J; bases unmatched to any gene: 11.

This clone was observed a single time. The rearrangement links TRBV11-2 to TRBJ1-4; 7 nucleotides line up with TRBD1. CDR1 SGHAT and CDR2 FQNNGV come from the germline V gene. V lost 6 bases and J lost 3; bases outside the gene matches: 1. This CDR3 region has 13 residues. The CDR3 reads CASRGQPNEKLFF. DNA for the CDR3: TGTGCCAGCAGGGGACAGCCTAATGAAAAACTGTTTTTT.

The gene calls are TRBV5-4 and TRBJ2-3; no definite D call. Germline V CDR1 and CDR2: SGHNT, YYREEE (reference sequence). The V end lost 2 bases, the J end lost 2 bases, and 3 bases lay between the germline ends. This CDR3 has 12 residues. The CDR3 region is CASSFSTDTQYF. For the CDR3, the DNA is TGTGCCAGCAGCTTCTCCACAGATACGCAGTATTTT.

This chain joins TRBV19 and TRBJ1-1, with 9 bases aligning to TRBD1. The length of the CDR3 is 16 residues. The J segment lost 1 base and the V segment lost 1 base, leaving 4 bases of the junction unmatched. CDR1 and CDR2 from the germline V gene are LNHDA and SQIVND (reference sequence). CDR3 in DNA: TGTGCCAGTAGTATAGTACGACAGGGGGAGAACACTGAAGCTTTCTTT. Amino acid sequence: CASSIVRQGENTEAFF.

The chain is built from TRBV27 and TRBJ2-2; 10 bases are a match to TRBD2. J was trimmed by 6 bases and V by 9 bases; bases with no gene match: 4. The germline V gene has CDR1 MNHEY and CDR2 SMNVEV (reference sequence). This CDR3 contains 13 residues. CDR3 loop: CASSTSGAGELFF. The CDR3, as DNA: TGTGCCAGTTCTACTAGCGGGGCCGGGGAGCTGTTTTTT.

This clone was seen once. The chain couples TRBV5-1 to TRBJ1-4; the D gene is possibly TRBD1 (6 bases). Trimming shortened V by 7 bases and J by 8 bases, and 18 bases separated the two germline ends. Per the germline V gene, CDR1 is SGHRS and CDR2 is YFSETQ. The length of the CDR3 is 14 residues. The CDR3 DNA reads as TGCGCCAGCGGCTCGACGGCAGGGGAAGAAAAACTGTTTTTT. This encodes CASGSTAGEEKLFF.

The chain combines TRBV19 with TRBJ2-7; possible D gene TRBD2, 6 bases. The CDR3 has 16 amino acids. V shed 2 bases and J shed 7 bases, with 21 bases lying between them. Germline CDR1 is LNHDA and CDR2 is SQIVND (reference sequence). CDR3 protein: CASSILGGVGSEEQYF. The CDR3 DNA follows: TGTGCCAGTAGTATACTCGGGGGAGTTGGATCGGAAGAGCAGTACTTC.

The chain joins TRBV19 to TRBJ2-7; 7 bases line up with TRBD1. There are 15 residues in the CDR3. Germline CDR1 LNHDA, CDR2 SQIVND (reference sequence). Trimming at V came to 3 bases and at J to 0 bases, leaving 5 bases not matched to a gene. CDR3 region: CASSMVQGHSYEQYF. The CDR3 DNA sequence: TGTGCCAGTAGTATGGTACAGGGGCACTCCTACGAGCAGTACTTC.

This chain connects TRBV19 to TRBJ1-2; D might be TRBD1 (5 bases). This CDR3 is 16 amino acids long. From germline, CDR1 is LNHDA and CDR2 SQIVND (reference sequence). The V gene lost 4 bases and the J gene lost 4 bases, with 19 bases spanning the gap. The CDR3, as DNA: TGTGCCAGTAGTAGGCGATTGGGGGGTCAAAGCTATGGCTACACCTTC. It yields the protein CASSRRLGGQSYGYTF.

The chain uses TRBV9 and TRBJ2-3, with TRBD1 as a possible D gene (6 bases). Trimming took 0 bases from V and 4 from J, leaving 15 bases between them. The V gene's germline CDR1 is SGDLS and CDR2 YYNGEE. The CDR3 totals 16 residues. In DNA, the CDR3 is TGTGCCAGCAGCGTAGAGGGGGTCGCTATCCCAGATACGCAGTATTTT. Protein sequence: CASSVEGVAIPDTQYF.

This chain links TRBV28 with TRBJ2-5, with 9 bases lining up with TRBD2. Matching the DNA end better, TRBJ2-7 makes the J call doubtful. CDR3 length: 16 amino acids. CDR1 MDHEN and CDR2 SYDVKM come from the germline V gene. The DNA of the CDR3 is TGTGCCAGCAGTTTCGGAACAGGACTAGCGTCCTACGAGCAGTACTTC. Protein product: CASSFGTGLASYEQYF.